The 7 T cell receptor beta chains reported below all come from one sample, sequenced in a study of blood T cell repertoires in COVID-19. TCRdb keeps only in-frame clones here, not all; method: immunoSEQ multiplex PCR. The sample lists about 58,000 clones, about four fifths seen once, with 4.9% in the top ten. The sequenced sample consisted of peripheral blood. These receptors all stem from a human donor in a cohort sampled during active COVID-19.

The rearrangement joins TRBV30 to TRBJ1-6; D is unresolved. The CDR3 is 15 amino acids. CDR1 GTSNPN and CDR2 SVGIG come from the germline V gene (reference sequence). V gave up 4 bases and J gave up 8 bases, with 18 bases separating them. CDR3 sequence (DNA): TGTGCCTGGACCGGCTCGGCGGGGTTTTATTCACCCCTCCACTTT. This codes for CAWTGSAGFYSPLHF.

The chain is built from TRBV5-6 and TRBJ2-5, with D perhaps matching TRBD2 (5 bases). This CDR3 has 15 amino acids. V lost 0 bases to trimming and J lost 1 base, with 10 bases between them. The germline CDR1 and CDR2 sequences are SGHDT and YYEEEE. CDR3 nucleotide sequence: TGTGCCAGCAGCTTGGGGATGGGGAGCCAAGAGACCCAGTACTTC. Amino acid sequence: CASSLGMGSQETQYF.

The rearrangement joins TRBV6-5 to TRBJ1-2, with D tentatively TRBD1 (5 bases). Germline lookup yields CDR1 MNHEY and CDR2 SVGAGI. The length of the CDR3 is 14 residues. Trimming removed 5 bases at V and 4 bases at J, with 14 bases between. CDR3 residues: CASSTGGNIYGYTF. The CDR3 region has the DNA TGTGCCAGCAGTACGGGGGGTAATATCTATGGCTACACCTTC.

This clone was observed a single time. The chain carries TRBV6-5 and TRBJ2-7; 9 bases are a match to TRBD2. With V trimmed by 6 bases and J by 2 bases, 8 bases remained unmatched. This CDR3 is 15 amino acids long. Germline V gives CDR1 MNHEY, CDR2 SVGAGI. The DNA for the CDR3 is TGTGCCAGCAGACCGACTAGCGGCCTCCCCTACGAGCAGTACTTC. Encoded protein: CASRPTSGLPYEQYF.

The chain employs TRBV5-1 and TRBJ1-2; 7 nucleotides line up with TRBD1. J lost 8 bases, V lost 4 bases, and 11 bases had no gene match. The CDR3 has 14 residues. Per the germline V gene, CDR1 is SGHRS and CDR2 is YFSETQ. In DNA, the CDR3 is TGCGCCAGCAGCAGCCAACAGGGGCTCGGGGGCTACACCTTC. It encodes CASSSQQGLGGYTF.

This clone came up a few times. For the CDR3, the DNA is TGTGCCAGCAGTAGATGGTCGGGGGTTCGCTACGAGCAGTACTTC. Translation gives CASSRWSGVRYEQYF. The chain has TRBV6-2 or TRBV6-3 and TRBJ2-7; D possibly corresponds to TRBD2 (6 bases). Germline V lookup: CDR1 MNHEY, CDR2 SVGEGT. V lost 5 bases to trimming and J lost 3 bases, with 17 bases between them. The CDR3 sequence is 15 residues long.

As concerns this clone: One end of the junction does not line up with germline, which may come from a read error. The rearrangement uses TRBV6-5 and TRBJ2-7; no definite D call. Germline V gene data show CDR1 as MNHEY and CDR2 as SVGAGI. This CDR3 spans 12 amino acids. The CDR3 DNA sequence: TGTGCCAGCAGTTACTCGAGAGGTATCCCGCACTTC. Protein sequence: CASSYSRGIPHF.